The 25 T cell receptor beta chains reported below all come from one sample, sequenced in a study of blood T cell repertoires in COVID-19. Sequenced by immunoSEQ multiplex PCR; TCRdb stores in-frame clones only, minus some. This sample carries approximately 190,000 clones, approximately 86% of them seen once, and the ten largest clones take under 2.5%. Input material: peripheral blood. The receptors come from a man aged 65 to 85 with active or convalescent COVID-19.

The chain couples TRBV27 to TRBJ1-1; the D gene is possibly TRBD1 (6 bases). Germline V CDR1 and CDR2: MNHEY, SMNVEV (reference sequence). V shed 6 bases and J shed 0 bases, with 11 bases lying between them. CDR3 length: 14 amino acids. CDR3 sequence: CASRPGQMNTEAFF. The CDR3 DNA reads TGTGCCAGCAGGCCGGGACAAATGAACACTGAAGCTTTCTTT.

This clone occurred once. This chain links TRBV3-1 (or the pseudogene TRBV3-2) with TRBJ2-7; 10 positions match TRBD2. The CDR3 has 16 residues. CDR1 and CDR2 from the germline V gene are LGHDT and YNNKEL (reference sequence). V lost 4 bases and J lost 2; bases outside the gene matches: 8. DNA of the CDR3: TGTGCCAGCAGCCCGACCGGGCTAGCGGGAGCCTACGAGCAGTACTTC. It translates to CASSPTGLAGAYEQYF.

The chain has TRBV28 and TRBJ2-4; D remains ambiguous. V lost 6 bases and J 9 bases, leaving 15 bases between the germline ends. Germline assignment: CDR1 MDHEN and CDR2 SYDVKM. The CDR3 spans 13 residues. The CDR3 coding sequence is TGTGCCAGCAGCTTACCCCCCGTTTCCATTCAGTACTTC. It yields the protein CASSLPPVSIQYF.

The chain recombines TRBV6-5 with TRBJ2-3; 9 positions match TRBD1. CDR1 is MNHEY and CDR2 is SVGAGI in the germline V gene. This CDR3 comprises 15 residues. Germline trimming cut 6 bases from V and 3 bases from J; bases unmatched to any gene: 7. The CDR3 bases are TGTGCCAGCAGAGAGGTTGGACAGGGGACAGATACGCAGTATTTT. Its translation is CASREVGQGTDTQYF.

The chain joins TRBV6-5 to TRBJ2-1; D might be TRBD1 (5 bases). Germline V gene data show CDR1 as MNHEY and CDR2 as SVGAGI. The V end lost 5 bases, the J end lost 4 bases, and 12 bases lay between the germline ends. There are 14 residues in the CDR3. This chain's CDR3 is CASSSWGRYNEQFF. CDR3 DNA sequence: TGTGCCAGCAGTAGCTGGGGCCGGTACAATGAGCAGTTCTTC.

The chain joins TRBV6-5 to TRBJ1-2; D might be TRBD1 (5 bases). The V end lost 4 bases, the J end lost 5 bases, and 14 bases lay between the germline ends. This CDR3 contains 14 residues. Germline V CDR1 and CDR2: MNHEY, SVGAGI. CDR3: CASSSTGGVYGYTF. DNA of the CDR3: TGTGCCAGCAGTTCGACGGGGGGGGTATATGGCTACACCTTC.

The gene calls are TRBV7-9 and TRBJ1-1; D is possibly TRBD1 (5 bases). V lost 5 bases to trimming and J lost 0 bases, with 19 bases between them. Germline V gene sequence: CDR1 SEHNR, CDR2 FQNEAQ (reference sequence). This CDR3 comprises 17 residues. CDR3 region: CASSRLRDLPMNTEAFF. CDR3 coding DNA: TGTGCCAGCAGCCGACTCAGGGACTTGCCCATGAACACTGAAGCTTTCTTT.

The chain joins TRBV4-3 to TRBJ1-1, with D uncertain. The germline V gene encodes CDR1 LGHNA and CDR2 YSLEER. V was shortened by 1 base and J by 0 bases, with 9 bases between the two germline ends. The CDR3 covers 15 residues. In DNA, the CDR3 is TGCGCCAGCAGCCAAGTGGTCGGTTTGAACACTGAAGCTTTCTTT. Protein product: CASSQVVGLNTEAFF.

The chain combines TRBV9 with TRBJ1-3; D may be TRBD1 (5 bases). This CDR3 is built from 15 residues. V lost 0 bases to trimming and J lost 0 bases, with 7 bases between them. CDR1 SGDLS and CDR2 YYNGEE come from the germline V gene. CDR3 in amino acids: CASSVEGRSGNTIYF. The CDR3 bases are TGTGCCAGCAGCGTAGAGGGGCGCTCTGGAAACACCATATATTTT.

Note on this clone: Relative to the germline gene, one junction end is altered; a read error may explain this. The same CDR3 is also encoded by other DNA sequences in this sample. The chain couples TRBV7-2 to TRBJ2-7, with 12 bases lining up with TRBD2. The CDR3 spans 13 residues. Germline V gene lookup returns CDR1 SGHTA and CDR2 FQGNSA. The CDR3 loop is CASSLAGGYEQYF. CDR3 nucleotides: TGTGCCAGCAGCCTAGCGGGAGGGTACGAGCAGTACTTC.

The chain recombines TRBV9 with TRBJ2-2; the match to TRBD1 covers 7 bases. CDR3 length: 16 amino acids. CDR1 and CDR2 (germline): SGDLS, YYNGEE. J gave up 2 bases and V 4 bases, and 8 bases lay outside the gene matches. The CDR3 spells CASSSRQGGNTGELFF. In DNA form, the CDR3 reads TGTGCCAGCAGCTCCCGACAGGGCGGCAACACCGGGGAGCTGTTTTTT.

The chain employs TRBV29-1 and TRBJ2-5, with 12 bases matching TRBD2. Germline CDR1 reads SQVTM; CDR2 reads ANQGSEA. The CDR3 consists of 14 residues. J lost 5 bases, V lost 5 bases, and 6 bases had no gene match. This chain's CDR3 is CSVSSGRAWETQYF. The DNA for the CDR3 is TGCAGCGTTTCTAGCGGGAGGGCCTGGGAGACCCAGTACTTC.

This CDR3 is CASSSTGGADGANVLTF. The CDR3 DNA is TGCGCCAGCAGCTCCACAGGGGGCGCAGATGGGGCCAACGTCCTGACTTTC. This rearrangement joins TRBV5-1 to TRBJ2-6, with 9 bases fitting TRBD1. There are 17 residues in the CDR3. Germline trimming cut 3 bases from V and 3 bases from J; bases unmatched to any gene: 7. Germline loops: CDR1 SGHRS, CDR2 YFSETQ.

The V call is TRBV2, the J call TRBJ2-5, with a weak D call TRBD2 (5 bases). This CDR3 has 12 residues. The germline CDR1 and CDR2 sequences are SNHLY and FYNNEI. The V end was cut by 7 bases, the J end by 5 bases, with 11 bases between. CDR3 sequence: CASISGGETQYF. CDR3 nucleotides: TGTGCCAGCATCAGCGGCGGGGAGACCCAGTACTTC.

This chain uses TRBV15 with TRBJ1-5; D is undetermined. Germline CDR1 reads LNHNV; CDR2 reads YYDKDF (reference sequence). The CDR3 covers 15 residues. With 0 bases removed from V and 5 bases from J, the gap between germline ends came to 11 bases. CDR3 loop: CATSRDRRRDQPQHF. The CDR3 coding sequence is TGTGCCACCAGCAGAGATCGGAGGAGGGATCAGCCCCAGCATTTT.

The gene calls are TRBV30 and TRBJ2-7; the match to TRBD1 covers 7 bases. Germline CDR1 reads GTSNPN; CDR2 reads SVGIG (reference sequence). CDR3 length: 14 residues. V lost 3 bases to trimming and J lost 6 bases; unmatched junction nucleotides: 11. CDR3 DNA sequence: TGTGCCTGGAGACTAGACAGGGAGATTGGCGAGCAGTACTTC. It codes for CAWRLDREIGEQYF. The complete variable domain, with remaining parts taken from reference TRBV30 and TRBJ2-7, reads SQTIHQWPATLVQPVGSPLSLECTVEGTSNPNLYWYRQAAGRGLQLLFYSVGIGQISSEVPQNLSASRPQDRQFILSSKKLLLSDSGFYLCAWRLDREIGEQYFGPGTRLTVT.

CDR3 nucleotide sequence: TGTGCCAGCAGTTACTCGAGCAGGGCCGATGAAAAACTGTTTTTT. Protein: CASSYSSRADEKLFF. This chain connects TRBV6-6 to TRBJ1-4; the D gene is possibly TRBD1 (5 bases). From germline, CDR1 is MNHNY and CDR2 SVGAGI (reference sequence). V shed 0 bases and J shed 6 bases, with 11 bases lying between them. This CDR3 spans 15 amino acids.

The J gene is TRBJ1-5, the V gene TRBV6-6, with D possibly matching TRBD1 (5 bases). V gave up 5 bases and J gave up 2 bases, with 19 bases separating them. The CDR3 consists of 17 residues. Per the germline V gene, CDR1 is MNHNY and CDR2 is SVGAGI (reference sequence). CDR3: CASSPTRQARGNQPQHF. Written as DNA, the CDR3 is TGTGCCAGCAGTCCTACCCGGCAGGCCAGGGGCAATCAGCCCCAGCATTTT.

There are a few counts of this clone. V is TRBV19 and J is TRBJ1-2; possibly TRBD1 for D (5 bases). Trimming cost V 2 bases and J 7 bases, with 14 bases left between them. Germline lookup yields CDR1 LNHDA and CDR2 SQIVND (reference sequence). The CDR3 spans 14 residues. The CDR3 region has the DNA TGTGCCAGTAGTATATGGTGGGGCAGTGGTGGCTACACCTTC. It encodes CASSIWWGSGGYTF.

V is TRBV5-1 and J is TRBJ2-7; TRBD1 is a possible D gene (6 bases). The CDR3 sequence is 16 residues long. V lost 1 base to trimming and J lost 3 bases, with 17 bases between them. The germline CDR1 and CDR2 sequences are SGHRS and YFSETQ. The CDR3 DNA reads TGCGCCAGCAGCTTGCCCGACACAGGGATAGTCTACGAGCAGTACTTC. Its protein product is CASSLPDTGIVYEQYF.

The genes are TRBV11-2 and TRBJ2-7; TRBD2 matches 9 bases. Germline V gives CDR1 SGHAT, CDR2 FQNNGV. The ends lost 1 base at V and 3 bases at J; junction bases unmatched: 4. The CDR3 runs 15 residues. CDR3 region: CASSLGGTSIYEQYF. The CDR3 nucleotides are TGTGCCAGCAGCTTAGGGGGGACTAGCATCTACGAGCAGTACTTC.

The V and J genes are TRBV7-2 and TRBJ2-1; the D gene is possibly TRBD2 (5 bases). Trimming shortened V by 5 bases and J by 7 bases, and 21 bases separated the two germline ends. This CDR3 has 16 amino acids. Per germline, CDR1 SGHTA and CDR2 FQGNSA. CDR3 sequence: CASSTPSGVFWNEQFF. DNA of the CDR3: TGTGCCAGCAGCACCCCGAGCGGAGTTTTTTGGAATGAGCAGTTCTTC.

This chain connects TRBV18 to TRBJ2-2; D gene unclear. There are 12 residues in the CDR3. Per germline, CDR1 KGHSH and CDR2 LQKENI. V was pared by 1 base and J by 6 bases, with 3 bases between. CDR3: CASSPQPGELFF. The DNA of the CDR3 is TGTGCCAGCTCACCACAGCCCGGGGAGCTGTTTTTT.

The genes are TRBV28 and TRBJ2-1, with 8 nucleotides matching TRBD1. This CDR3 has 16 residues. Germline values: CDR1 MDHEN, CDR2 SYDVKM. V trimming: 4 bases; J trimming: 8 bases; junction bases outside the gene matches: 13. The DNA for the CDR3 is TGTGCCAGCAGTTCCGCCGGGACAGGAGAGGGGGATGAGCAGTTCTTC. It yields the protein CASSSAGTGEGDEQFF.

This sequence joins TRBV3-1 (or the pseudogene TRBV3-2) and TRBJ2-2; D is uncertain. Germline loops: CDR1 LGHDT, CDR2 YNNKEL (reference sequence). V was cut by 4 bases and J by 6 bases, with 12 bases left in between. The CDR3 is made up of 14 amino acids. Here the CDR3 reads CASSRPGSPGELFF. Written as DNA, the CDR3 is TGTGCCAGCAGCCGTCCAGGCTCCCCCGGGGAGCTGTTTTTT.